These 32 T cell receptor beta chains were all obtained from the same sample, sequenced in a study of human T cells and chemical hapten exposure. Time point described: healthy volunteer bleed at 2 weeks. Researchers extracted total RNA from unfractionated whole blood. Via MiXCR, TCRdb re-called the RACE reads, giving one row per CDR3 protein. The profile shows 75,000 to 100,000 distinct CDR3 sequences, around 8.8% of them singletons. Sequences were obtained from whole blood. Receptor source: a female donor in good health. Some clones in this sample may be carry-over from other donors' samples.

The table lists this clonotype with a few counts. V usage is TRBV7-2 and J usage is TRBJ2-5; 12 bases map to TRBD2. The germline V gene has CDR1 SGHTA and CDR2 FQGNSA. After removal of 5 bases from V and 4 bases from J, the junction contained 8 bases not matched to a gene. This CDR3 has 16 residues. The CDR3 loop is CASSPPRLAGVETQYF. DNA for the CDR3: TGTGCCAGCAGCCCCCCCAGACTAGCGGGAGTAGAGACCCAGTACTTC.

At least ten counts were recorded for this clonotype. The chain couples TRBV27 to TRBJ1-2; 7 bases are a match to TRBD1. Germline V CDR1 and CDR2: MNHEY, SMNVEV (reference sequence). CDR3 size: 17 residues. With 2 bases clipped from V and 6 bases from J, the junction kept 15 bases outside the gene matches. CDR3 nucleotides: TGTGCCAGCAGTTTAATGGGAGGGGGCTCGTTTTACGATGGCTACACCTTC. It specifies CASSLMGGGSFYDGYTF.

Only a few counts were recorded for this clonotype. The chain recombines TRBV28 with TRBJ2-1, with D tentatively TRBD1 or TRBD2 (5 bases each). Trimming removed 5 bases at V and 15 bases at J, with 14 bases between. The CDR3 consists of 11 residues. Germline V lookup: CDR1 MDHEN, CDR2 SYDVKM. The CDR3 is CASSPGAAWFF. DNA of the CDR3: TGTGCCAGCAGTCCCGGGGCCGCGTGGTTCTTC.

The CDR3: CASSTGTGDYGYTF. In DNA form, the CDR3 reads TGTGCCAGCAGCACGGGGACAGGGGACTATGGCTACACCTTC. This chain connects TRBV28 to TRBJ1-2; TRBD1 matches at 10 bases. After removal of 6 bases from V and 3 bases from J, the junction contained 4 bases not matched to a gene. Per the germline V gene, CDR1 is MDHEN and CDR2 is SYDVKM. There are 14 residues in the CDR3.

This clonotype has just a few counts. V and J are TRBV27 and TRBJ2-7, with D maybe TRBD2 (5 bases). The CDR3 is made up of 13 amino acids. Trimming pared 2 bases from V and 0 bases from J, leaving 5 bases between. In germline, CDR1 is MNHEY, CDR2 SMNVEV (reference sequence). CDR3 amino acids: CASSLDYSYEQYF. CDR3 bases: TGTGCCAGCAGTTTAGACTACTCCTACGAGCAGTACTTC.

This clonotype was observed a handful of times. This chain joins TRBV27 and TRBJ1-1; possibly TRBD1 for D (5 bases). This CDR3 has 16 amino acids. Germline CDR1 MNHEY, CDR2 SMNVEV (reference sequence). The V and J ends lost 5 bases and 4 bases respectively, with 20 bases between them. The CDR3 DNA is TGTGCCAGCAGTCCCCGGTTTACGGGGGGAGTCACTGAAGCTTTCTTT. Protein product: CASSPRFTGGVTEAFF.

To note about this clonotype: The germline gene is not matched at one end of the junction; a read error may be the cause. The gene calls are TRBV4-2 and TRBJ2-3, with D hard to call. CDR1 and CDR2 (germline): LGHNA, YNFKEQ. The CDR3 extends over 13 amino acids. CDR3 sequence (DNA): TGTGCCAGCAGCGAAGAGCTGGAAGATACGCAGTATTTT. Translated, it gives CASSEELEDTQYF.

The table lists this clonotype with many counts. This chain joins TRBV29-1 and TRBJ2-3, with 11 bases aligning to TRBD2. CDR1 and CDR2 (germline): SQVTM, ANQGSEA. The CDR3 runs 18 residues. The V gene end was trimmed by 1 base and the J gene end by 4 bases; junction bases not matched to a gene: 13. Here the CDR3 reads CSVEGLAGGNFRSDTQYF. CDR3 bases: TGCAGCGTTGAAGGTCTAGCGGGAGGAAATTTCCGATCAGATACGCAGTATTTT.

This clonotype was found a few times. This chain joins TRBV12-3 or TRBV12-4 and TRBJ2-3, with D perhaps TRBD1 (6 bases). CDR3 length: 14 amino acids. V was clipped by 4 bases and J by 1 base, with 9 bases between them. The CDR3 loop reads CASSSTGGTDTQYF. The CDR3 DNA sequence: TGTGCCAGCAGTTCGACAGGAGGCACAGATACGCAGTATTTT.

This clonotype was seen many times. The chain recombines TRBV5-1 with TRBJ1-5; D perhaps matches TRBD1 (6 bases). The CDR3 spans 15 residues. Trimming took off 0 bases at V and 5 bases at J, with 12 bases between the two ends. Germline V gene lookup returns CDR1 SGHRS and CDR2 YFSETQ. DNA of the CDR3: TGCGCCAGCAGCTTGGCTGGGGGCACTGATCAGCCCCAGCATTTT. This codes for CASSLAGGTDQPQHF.

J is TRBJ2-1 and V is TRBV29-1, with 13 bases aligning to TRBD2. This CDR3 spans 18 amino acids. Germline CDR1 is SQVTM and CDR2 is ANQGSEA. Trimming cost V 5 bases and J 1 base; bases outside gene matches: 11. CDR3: CSVLGETSGRLSYNEQFF. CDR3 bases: TGCAGCGTTCTGGGGGAGACTAGCGGGAGGTTGTCCTACAATGAGCAGTTCTTC.

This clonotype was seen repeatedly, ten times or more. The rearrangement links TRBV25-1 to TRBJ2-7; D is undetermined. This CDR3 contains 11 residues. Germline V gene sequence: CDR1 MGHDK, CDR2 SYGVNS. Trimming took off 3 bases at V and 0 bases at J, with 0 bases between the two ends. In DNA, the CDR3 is TGTGCCAGCAGTGACTCCTACGAGCAGTACTTC. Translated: CASSDSYEQYF.

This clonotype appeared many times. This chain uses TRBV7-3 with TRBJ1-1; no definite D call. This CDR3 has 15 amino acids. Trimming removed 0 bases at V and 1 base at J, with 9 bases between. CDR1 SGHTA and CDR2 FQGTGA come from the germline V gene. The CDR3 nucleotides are TGTGCCAGCAGCTTAACATACACGTCGAACACTGAAGCTTTCTTT. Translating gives CASSLTYTSNTEAFF.

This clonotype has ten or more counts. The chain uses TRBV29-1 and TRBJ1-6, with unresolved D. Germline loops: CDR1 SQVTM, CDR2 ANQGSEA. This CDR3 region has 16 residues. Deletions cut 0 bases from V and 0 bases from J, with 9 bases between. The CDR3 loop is CSVEDTGSSYNSPLHF. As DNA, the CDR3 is TGCAGCGTTGAAGATACTGGGAGCTCCTATAATTCACCCCTCCACTTT.

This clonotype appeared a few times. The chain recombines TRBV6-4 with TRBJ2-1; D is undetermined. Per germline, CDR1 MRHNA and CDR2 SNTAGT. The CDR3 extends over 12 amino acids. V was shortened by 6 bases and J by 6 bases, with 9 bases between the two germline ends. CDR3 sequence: CASSPQINEQFF. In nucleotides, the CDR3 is TGTGCCAGCAGCCCGCAAATCAATGAGCAGTTCTTC.

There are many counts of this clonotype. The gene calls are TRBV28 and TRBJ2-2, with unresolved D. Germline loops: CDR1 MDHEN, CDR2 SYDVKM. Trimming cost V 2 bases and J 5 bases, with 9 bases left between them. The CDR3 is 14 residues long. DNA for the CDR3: TGTGCCAGCAGTTTACTGGGATATACCGGGGAGCTGTTTTTT. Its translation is CASSLLGYTGELFF. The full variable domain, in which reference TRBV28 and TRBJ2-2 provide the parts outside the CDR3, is DVKVTQSSRYLVKRTGEKVFLECVQDMDHENMFWYRQDPGLGLRLIYFSYDVKMKEKGDIPEGYSVSREKKERFSLILESASTNQTSMYLCASSLLGYTGELFFGEGSRLTVL.

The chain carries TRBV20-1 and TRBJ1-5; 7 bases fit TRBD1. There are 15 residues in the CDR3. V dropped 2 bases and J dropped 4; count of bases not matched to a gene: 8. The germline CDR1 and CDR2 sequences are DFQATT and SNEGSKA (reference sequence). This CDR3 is CSARYSGRGNQPQHF. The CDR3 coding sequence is TGCAGTGCTAGATACTCGGGCAGGGGGAATCAGCCCCAGCATTTT.

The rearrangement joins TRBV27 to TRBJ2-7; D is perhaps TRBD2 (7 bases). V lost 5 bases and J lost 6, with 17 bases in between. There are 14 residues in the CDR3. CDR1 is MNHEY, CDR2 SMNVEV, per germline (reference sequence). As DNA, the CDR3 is TGTGCCAGCAGTCCGGAGGGGGGGGGCACCGAGCAGTACTTC. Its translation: CASSPEGGGTEQYF.

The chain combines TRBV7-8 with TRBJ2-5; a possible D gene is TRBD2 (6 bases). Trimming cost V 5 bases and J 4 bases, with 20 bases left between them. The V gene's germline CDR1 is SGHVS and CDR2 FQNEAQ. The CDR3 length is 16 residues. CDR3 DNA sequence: TGTGCCAGCAGCCGACTAGTTGGTCCTGGTGGAGAGACCCAGTACTTC. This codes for CASSRLVGPGGETQYF.

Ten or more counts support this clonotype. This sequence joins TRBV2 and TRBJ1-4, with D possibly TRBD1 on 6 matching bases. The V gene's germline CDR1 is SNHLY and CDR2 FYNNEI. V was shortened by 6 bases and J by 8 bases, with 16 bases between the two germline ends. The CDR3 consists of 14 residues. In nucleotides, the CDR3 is TGTGCCAGCAGGGATAGCCCGGACAGCGAAAAACTGTTTTTT. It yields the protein CASRDSPDSEKLFF.

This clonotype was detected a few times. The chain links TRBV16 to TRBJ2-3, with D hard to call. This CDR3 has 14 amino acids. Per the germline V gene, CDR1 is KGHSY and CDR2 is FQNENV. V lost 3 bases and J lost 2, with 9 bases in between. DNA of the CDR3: TGTGCCAGCAGCCATTCCCGGTTCACAGATACGCAGTATTTT. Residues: CASSHSRFTDTQYF.

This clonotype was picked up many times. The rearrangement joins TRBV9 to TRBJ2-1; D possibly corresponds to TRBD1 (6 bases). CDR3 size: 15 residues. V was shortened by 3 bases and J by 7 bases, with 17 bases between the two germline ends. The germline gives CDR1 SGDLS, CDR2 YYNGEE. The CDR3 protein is CASSEGETVRNEQFF. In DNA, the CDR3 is TGTGCCAGCAGCGAGGGGGAGACAGTGAGGAATGAGCAGTTCTTC.

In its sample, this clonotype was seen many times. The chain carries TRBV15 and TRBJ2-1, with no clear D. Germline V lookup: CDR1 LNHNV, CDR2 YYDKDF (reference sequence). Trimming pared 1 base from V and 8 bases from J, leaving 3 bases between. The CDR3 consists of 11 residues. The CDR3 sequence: CATSRGDEQFF. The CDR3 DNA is TGTGCCACCAGCAGAGGAGATGAGCAGTTCTTC.

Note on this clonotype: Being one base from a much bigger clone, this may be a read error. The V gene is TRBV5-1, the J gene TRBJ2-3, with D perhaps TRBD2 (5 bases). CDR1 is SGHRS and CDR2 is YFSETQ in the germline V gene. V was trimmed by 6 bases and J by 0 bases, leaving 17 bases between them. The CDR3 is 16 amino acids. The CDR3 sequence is CASISSSGTSTDTQYF. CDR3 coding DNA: TGCGCCAGCATCTCATCAAGCGGAACTAGCACAGATACGCAGTATTTT.

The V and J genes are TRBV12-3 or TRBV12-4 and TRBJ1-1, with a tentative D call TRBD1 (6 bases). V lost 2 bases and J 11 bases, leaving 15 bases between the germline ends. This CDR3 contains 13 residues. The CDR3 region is CASSLRQDGTAFF. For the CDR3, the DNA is TGTGCCAGCAGTTTAAGACAGGACGGCACGGCTTTCTTT.

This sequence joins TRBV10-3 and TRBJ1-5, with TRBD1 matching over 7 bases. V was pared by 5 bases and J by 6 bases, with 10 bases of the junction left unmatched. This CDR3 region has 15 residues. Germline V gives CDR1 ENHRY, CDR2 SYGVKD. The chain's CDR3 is CAISSSETGTQPQHF. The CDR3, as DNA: TGTGCCATCAGTTCCTCAGAGACAGGGACTCAGCCCCAGCATTTT.

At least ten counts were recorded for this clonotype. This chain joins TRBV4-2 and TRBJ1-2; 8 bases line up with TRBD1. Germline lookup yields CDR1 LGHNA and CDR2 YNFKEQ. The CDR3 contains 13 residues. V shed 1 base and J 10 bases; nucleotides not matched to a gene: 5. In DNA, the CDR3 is TGTGCCAGCAGCCAAGTGGCGGACAGGGACTACACCTTC. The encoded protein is CASSQVADRDYTF.

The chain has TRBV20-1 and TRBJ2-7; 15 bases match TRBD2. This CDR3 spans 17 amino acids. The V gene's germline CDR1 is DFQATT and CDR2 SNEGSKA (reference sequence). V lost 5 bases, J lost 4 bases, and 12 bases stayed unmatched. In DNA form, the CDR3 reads TGCAGTGCTTTCCCGGGACTAGCGGGAGGCGGCGGGTACGAGCAGTACTTC. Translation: CSAFPGLAGGGGYEQYF.

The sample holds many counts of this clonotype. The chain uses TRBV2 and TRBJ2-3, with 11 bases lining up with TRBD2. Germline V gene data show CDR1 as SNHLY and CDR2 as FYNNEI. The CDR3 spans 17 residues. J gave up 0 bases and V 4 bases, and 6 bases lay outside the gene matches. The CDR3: CASSGGLADFSTDTQYF. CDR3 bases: TGTGCCAGCAGTGGGGGACTAGCGGACTTCAGCACAGATACGCAGTATTTT.

The CDR3 DNA is TGCAGTGCTCGACAGGGGACTGATTCACCCCTCCACTTT. Its translation: CSARQGTDSPLHF. This chain links TRBV20-1 with TRBJ1-6; 8 positions agree with TRBD1. The CDR3 has 13 amino acids. J gave up 8 bases and V 5 bases, and 5 bases lay outside the gene matches. Looked up from germline, CDR1 is DFQATT and CDR2 is SNEGSKA (reference sequence).

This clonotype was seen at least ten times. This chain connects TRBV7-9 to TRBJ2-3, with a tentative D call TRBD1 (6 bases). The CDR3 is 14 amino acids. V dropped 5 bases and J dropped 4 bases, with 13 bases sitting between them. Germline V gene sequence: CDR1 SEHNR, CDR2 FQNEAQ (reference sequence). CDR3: CASSPRQAPDTQYF. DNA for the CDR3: TGTGCCAGCAGCCCACGACAGGCCCCAGATACGCAGTATTTT. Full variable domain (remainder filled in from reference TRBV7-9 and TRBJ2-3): DTGVSQNPRHKITKRGQNVTFRCDPISEHNRLYWYRQTLGQGPEFLTYFQNEAQLEKSRLLSDRFSAERPKGSFSTLEIQRTEQGDSAMYLCASSPRQAPDTQYFGPGTRLTVL.

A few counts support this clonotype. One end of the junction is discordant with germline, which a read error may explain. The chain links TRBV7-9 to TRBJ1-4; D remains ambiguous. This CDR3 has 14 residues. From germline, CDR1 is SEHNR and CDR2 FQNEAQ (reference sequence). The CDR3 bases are TGTGCCAGCAGCTTAAAAGGTTATAATGAAAAGCTGTTTTTT. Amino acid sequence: CASSLKGYNEKLFF.